The clone carrying this T cell receptor beta chain has more than one count but fewer than ten. Its antigen is unknown. Brentuximab vedotin exposure varied, and every patient relapsed after autologous stem cell transplantation. V trimming: 4 bases; J trimming: 0 bases; junction bases outside the gene matches: 7. Looked up from germline, CDR1 is SEHNR and CDR2 is FQNEAQ (reference sequence). This CDR3 comprises 18 residues. The repertoire was sequenced with immunoSEQ multiplex PCR; TCRdb's copy has only in-frame clones and lacks some. This table holds around 20,000 clones, roughly 75% found once. The data are from a study of PD-1 blockade in classical Hodgkin lymphoma. Study-wide results and limits: After ASCT, patients who started nivolumab under 1 year later were excluded. Whoever responded completely had baseline diversity much like that seen in newly diagnosed patients.

The source of this sequence is a human donor with classical Hodgkin lymphoma. This sequence joins TRBV7-9 and TRBJ2-1; TRBD2 agrees at 12 bases. The sample in question was peripheral blood mononuclear cells (PBMCs), obtained before the second cycle of nivolumab. CDR3 coding DNA: TGTGCCAGCAGCTCCACACGGACTAGCGGGGCCTCCTACAATGAGCAGTTCTTC. As protein: CASSSTRTSGASYNEQFF.